The next 5 T cell receptor beta chains were all read from a single sample in a study of blood T cells in healthy people across ages (dated by TCRdb to about 2015). The library came from 5' RACE. The sample was run on an Illumina HiSeq 2500. A second about 7 to 12 cycle PCR used a sample-barcoded 5' primer and a J-beta primer mix. The public reads were run again by TCRdb, first through fastp at Q25 and then through MiXCR, and only productive beta chains were kept. Under each unique CDR3 protein, matching rows form one entry showing the most common genes and DNA. Across this sample there are hundreds of thousands of distinct CDR3 sequences, with less than 70% seen only once. In total, the top ten clones hold approximately 40% of the sample. The sequenced sample was blood. These receptors all come from an elderly man in good health.

This clonotype was detected a few times. The chain combines TRBV5-1 with TRBJ2-1; TRBD2 aligns across 7 bases. CDR1 SGHRS and CDR2 YFSETQ come from the germline V gene. After removal of 0 bases from V and 9 bases from J, the junction contained 6 bases not matched to a gene. CDR3 size: 14 residues. Here the CDR3 DNA reads TGCGCCAGCAGCTTGGAGGGAGGGCCGTCTGAGCAGTTCTTC. This codes for CASSLEGGPSEQFF.

The rearrangement links TRBV28 to TRBJ2-7; the D gene is possibly TRBD1 (6 bases). Per germline, CDR1 MDHEN and CDR2 SYDVKM. Trimming left V 5 bases short and J 5 bases short, with 22 bases between. The CDR3 runs 16 residues. In DNA, the CDR3 is TGTGCCAGCAGTCCAAGCTGGCGGGCAGGGGAACACGAGCAGTACTTC. Residues: CASSPSWRAGEHEQYF.

To note about this clonotype: One junction end disagrees with the germline gene, perhaps due to a read error. This chain links TRBV5-1 with TRBJ1-5; 9 positions agree with TRBD1. This CDR3 is built from 15 residues. Per germline, CDR1 SGHRS and CDR2 YFSETQ. The CDR3 here is CASSWSTGGKQPQHF. Here the CDR3 DNA reads TGCGCCAGCAGCTGGAGTACAGGGGGCAAACAGCCCCAGCATTTT.

The chain joins TRBV24-1 to TRBJ1-2, with TRBD1 matching over 12 bases. Germline V gene sequence: CDR1 KGHDR, CDR2 SFDVKD. The CDR3 is 15 residues long. V was clipped by 5 bases and J by 10 bases; unmatched bases: 10. This chain's CDR3 is CATSAGDRGHLPYTF. CDR3 nucleotide sequence: TGTGCCACCAGTGCGGGGGACAGGGGGCATTTGCCCTACACCTTC.

This clonotype showed up just a few times. The V and J genes are TRBV12-3 or TRBV12-4 and TRBJ2-7; 11 nucleotides align to TRBD2. J lost 3 bases, V lost 5 bases, and 9 bases had no gene match. The length of the CDR3 is 16 residues. The CDR3 sequence is CASSPLGLAGGYEQYF. DNA for the CDR3: TGTGCCAGCAGTCCTTTAGGGCTAGCGGGAGGCTACGAGCAGTACTTC.